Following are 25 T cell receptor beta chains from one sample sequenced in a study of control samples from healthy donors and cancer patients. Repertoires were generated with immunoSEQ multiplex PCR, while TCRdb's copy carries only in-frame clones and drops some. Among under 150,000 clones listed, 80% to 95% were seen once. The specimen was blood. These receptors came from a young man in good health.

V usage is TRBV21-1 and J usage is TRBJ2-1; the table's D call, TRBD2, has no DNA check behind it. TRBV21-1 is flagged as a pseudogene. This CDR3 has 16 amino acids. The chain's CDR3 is CASSKVSAGGPPEQFF. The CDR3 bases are TGTGCCAGCAGCAAAGTTTCAGCGGGAGGCCCACCCGAGCAGTTCTTC.

The DNA for the CDR3 is TGTGCCAGCAGCTTGAAGGGGTTTAATTCACCCCTCCACTTT. Translating it yields CASSLKGFNSPLHF. V gene TRBV5-4 combines with J gene TRBJ1-6; a weak D match, TRBD1 (5 bases). The germline gives CDR1 SGHNT, CDR2 YYREEE (reference sequence). This CDR3 is built from 14 residues. The V gene lost 1 base and the J gene lost 6 bases, with 8 bases spanning the gap.

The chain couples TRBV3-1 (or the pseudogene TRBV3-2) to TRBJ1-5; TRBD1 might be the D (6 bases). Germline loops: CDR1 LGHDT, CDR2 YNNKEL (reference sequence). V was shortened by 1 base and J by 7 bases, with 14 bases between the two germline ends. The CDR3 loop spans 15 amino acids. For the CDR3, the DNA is TGTGCCAGCAGCCAAGGGGGGGGGCAGGGCCAGCCCCAGCATTTT. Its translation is CASSQGGGQGQPQHF.

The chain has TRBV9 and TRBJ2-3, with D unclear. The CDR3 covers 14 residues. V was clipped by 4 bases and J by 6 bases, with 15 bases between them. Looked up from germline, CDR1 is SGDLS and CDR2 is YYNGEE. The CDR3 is CASSLLDHGDTQYF. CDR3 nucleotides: TGTGCCAGCAGCCTCTTGGACCACGGGGATACGCAGTATTTT. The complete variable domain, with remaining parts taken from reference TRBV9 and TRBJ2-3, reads DSGVTQTPKHLITATGQRVTLRCSPRSGDLSVYWYQQSLDQGLQFLIQYYNGEERAKGNILERFSAQQFPDLHSELNLSSLELGDSALYFCASSLLDHGDTQYFGPGTRLTVL.

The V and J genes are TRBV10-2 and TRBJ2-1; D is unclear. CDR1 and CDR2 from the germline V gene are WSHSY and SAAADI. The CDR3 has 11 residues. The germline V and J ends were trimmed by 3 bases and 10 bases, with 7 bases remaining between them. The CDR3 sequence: CASSEGREQFF. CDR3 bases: TGCGCCAGCAGTGAAGGAAGGGAGCAGTTCTTC.

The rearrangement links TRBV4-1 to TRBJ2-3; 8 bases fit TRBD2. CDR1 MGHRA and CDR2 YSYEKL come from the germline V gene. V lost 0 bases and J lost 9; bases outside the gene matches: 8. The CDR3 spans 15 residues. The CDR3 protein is CASSQDPPVAGTQYF. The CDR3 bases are TGCGCCAGCAGCCAAGATCCCCCGGTAGCGGGAACGCAGTATTTT.

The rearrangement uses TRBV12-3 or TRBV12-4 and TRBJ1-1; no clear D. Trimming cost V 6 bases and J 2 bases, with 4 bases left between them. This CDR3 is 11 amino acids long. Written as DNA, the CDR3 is TGTGCCAGCAGCTCCAACACTGAAGCTTTCTTT. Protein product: CASSSNTEAFF.

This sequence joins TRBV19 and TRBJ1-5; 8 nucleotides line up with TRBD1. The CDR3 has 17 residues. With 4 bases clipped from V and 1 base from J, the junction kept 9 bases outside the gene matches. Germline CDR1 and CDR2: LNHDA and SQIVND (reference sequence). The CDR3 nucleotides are TGTGCCAGTAGTAGATTCGGTTCAGGGGGCAGCAATCAGCCCCAGCATTTT. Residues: CASSRFGSGGSNQPQHF.

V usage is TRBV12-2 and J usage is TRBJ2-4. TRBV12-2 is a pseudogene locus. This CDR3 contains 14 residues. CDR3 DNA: TGTGCAAGTCGCTTAGCGAGGGGAAGGGACATTCAGTACTTC. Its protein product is CASRLARGRDIQYF.

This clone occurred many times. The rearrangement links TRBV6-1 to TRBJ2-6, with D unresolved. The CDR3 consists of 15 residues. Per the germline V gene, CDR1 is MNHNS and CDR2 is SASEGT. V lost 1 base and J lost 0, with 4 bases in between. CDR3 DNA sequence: TGTGCCAGCAGTGAAGTATTCTCTGGGGCCAACGTCCTGACTTTC. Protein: CASSEVFSGANVLTF.

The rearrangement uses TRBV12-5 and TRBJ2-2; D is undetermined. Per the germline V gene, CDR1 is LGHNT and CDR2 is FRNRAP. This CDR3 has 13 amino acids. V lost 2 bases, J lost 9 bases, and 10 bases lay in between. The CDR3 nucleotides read TGTGCTAGTGGTTTGACTCCTCGCCGGGAGCTGTTTTTT. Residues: CASGLTPRRELFF.

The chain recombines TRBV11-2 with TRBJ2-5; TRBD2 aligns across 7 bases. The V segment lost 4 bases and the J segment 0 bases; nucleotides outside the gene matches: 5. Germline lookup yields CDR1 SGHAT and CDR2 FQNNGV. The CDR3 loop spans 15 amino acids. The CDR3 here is CASSSGTNYQETQYF. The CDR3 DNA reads TGTGCCAGCAGCTCGGGGACTAATTACCAAGAGACCCAGTACTTC.

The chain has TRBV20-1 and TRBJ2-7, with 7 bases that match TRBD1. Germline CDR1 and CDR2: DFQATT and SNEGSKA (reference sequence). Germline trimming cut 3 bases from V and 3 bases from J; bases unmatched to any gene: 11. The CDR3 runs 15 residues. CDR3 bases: TGCAGTGCTAGTGGAACAGGGGATTCGGGCTACGAGCAGTACTTC. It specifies CSASGTGDSGYEQYF.

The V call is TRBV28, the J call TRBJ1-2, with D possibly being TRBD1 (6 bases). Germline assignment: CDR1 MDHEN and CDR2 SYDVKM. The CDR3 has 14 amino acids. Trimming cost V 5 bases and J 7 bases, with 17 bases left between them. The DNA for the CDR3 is TGTGCCAGCAGTCTCCCCCGGACAGTATCTGGCTACACCTTC. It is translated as CASSLPRTVSGYTF.

DNA for the CDR3: TGTGCCTGGAGTGTAGAGGGCCACTCCTACGAGCAGTACTTC. Translating it yields CAWSVEGHSYEQYF. The chain joins TRBV30 to TRBJ2-7; a possible D gene is TRBD2 (5 bases). The CDR3 sequence is 14 residues long. Germline V lookup: CDR1 GTSNPN, CDR2 SVGIG (reference sequence). V lost 0 bases to trimming and J lost 0 bases, with 9 bases between them. Using reference TRBV30 and TRBJ2-7 for the parts outside the CDR3, the full variable domain is SQTIHQWPATLVQPVGSPLSLECTVEGTSNPNLYWYRQAAGRGLQLLFYSVGIGQISSEVPQNLSASRPQDRQFILSSKKLLLSDSGFYLCAWSVEGHSYEQYFGPGTRLTVT.

The CDR3 sequence: CASSQRSAAGADTQYF. The DNA of the CDR3 is TGCGCCAGCAGCCAACGCTCCGCGGCGGGCGCAGATACGCAGTATTTT. The V gene is TRBV4-3, the J gene TRBJ2-3; tentatively, D is TRBD2 (5 bases). This CDR3 spans 16 amino acids. Trimming pared 2 bases from V and 4 bases from J, leaving 16 bases between. Per the germline V gene, CDR1 is LGHNA and CDR2 is YSLEER.

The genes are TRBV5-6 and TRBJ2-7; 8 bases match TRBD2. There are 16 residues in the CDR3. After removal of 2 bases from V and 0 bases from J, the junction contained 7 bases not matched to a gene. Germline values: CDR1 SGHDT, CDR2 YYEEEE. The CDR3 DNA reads TGTGCCAGCAGCTTCGGTAGCGGGGTTCTCTCCTACGAGCAGTACTTC. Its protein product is CASSFGSGVLSYEQYF. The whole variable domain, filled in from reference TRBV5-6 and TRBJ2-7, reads DAGVTQSPTHLIKTRGQQVTLRCSPKSGHDTVSWYQQALGQGPQFIFQYYEEEERQRGNFPDRFSGHQFPNYSSELNVNALLLGDSALYLCASSFGSGVLSYEQYFGPGTRLTVT.

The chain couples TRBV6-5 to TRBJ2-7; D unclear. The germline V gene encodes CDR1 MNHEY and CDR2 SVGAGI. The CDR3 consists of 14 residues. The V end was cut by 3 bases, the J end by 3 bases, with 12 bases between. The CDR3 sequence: CASSYRRGGYEQYF. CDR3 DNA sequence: TGTGCCAGCAGTTATCGCCGCGGCGGCTACGAGCAGTACTTC.

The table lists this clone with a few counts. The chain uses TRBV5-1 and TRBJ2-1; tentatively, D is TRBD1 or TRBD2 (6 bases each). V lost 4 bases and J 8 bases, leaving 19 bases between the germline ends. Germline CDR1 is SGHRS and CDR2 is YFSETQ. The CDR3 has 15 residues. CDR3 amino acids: CASSPVEGGVDEQFF. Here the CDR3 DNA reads TGCGCCAGCAGCCCGGTGGAGGGGGGCGTCGATGAGCAGTTCTTC.

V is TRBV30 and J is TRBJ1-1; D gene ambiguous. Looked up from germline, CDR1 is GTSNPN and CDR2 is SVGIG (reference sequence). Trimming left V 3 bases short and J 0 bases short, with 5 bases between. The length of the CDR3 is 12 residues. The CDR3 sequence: CAWRSMNTEAFF. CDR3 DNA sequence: TGTGCCTGGAGATCCATGAACACTGAAGCTTTCTTT.

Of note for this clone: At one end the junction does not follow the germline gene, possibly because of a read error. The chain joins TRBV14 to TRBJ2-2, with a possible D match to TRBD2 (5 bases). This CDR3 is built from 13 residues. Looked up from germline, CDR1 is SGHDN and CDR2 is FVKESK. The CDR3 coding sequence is TGTGCAAGCAGCGGAGGGAACACCGGGGAGCTGTTTTTT. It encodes CASSGGNTGELFF.

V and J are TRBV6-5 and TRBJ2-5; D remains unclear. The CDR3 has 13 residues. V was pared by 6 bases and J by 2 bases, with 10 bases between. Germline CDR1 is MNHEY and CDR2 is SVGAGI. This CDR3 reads CASRKMGQETQYF. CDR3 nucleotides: TGTGCCAGCAGGAAAATGGGGCAAGAGACCCAGTACTTC.

In DNA form, the CDR3 reads TGTGCCAGCATGGGAGGGCGGAACACTGAAGCTTTCTTT. Translating it yields CASMGGRNTEAFF. This chain uses TRBV12-3 or TRBV12-4 with TRBJ1-1, with unresolved D. The length of the CDR3 is 13 residues. Trimming took 7 bases from V and 1 from J, leaving 10 bases between them.

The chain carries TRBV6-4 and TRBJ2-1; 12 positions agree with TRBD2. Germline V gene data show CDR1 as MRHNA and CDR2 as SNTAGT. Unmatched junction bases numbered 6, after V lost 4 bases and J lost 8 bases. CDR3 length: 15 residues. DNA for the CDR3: TGTGCCAGCAGTGGTCTAGCGGGAGGGCCAGATGAGCAGTTCTTC. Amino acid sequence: CASSGLAGGPDEQFF.

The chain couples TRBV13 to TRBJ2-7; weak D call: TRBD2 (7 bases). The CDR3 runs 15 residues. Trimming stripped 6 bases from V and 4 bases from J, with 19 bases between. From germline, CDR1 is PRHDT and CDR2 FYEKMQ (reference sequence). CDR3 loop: CASSFIGGAQYEQYF. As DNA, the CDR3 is TGTGCCAGCAGTTTTATAGGGGGGGCGCAATACGAGCAGTACTTC.